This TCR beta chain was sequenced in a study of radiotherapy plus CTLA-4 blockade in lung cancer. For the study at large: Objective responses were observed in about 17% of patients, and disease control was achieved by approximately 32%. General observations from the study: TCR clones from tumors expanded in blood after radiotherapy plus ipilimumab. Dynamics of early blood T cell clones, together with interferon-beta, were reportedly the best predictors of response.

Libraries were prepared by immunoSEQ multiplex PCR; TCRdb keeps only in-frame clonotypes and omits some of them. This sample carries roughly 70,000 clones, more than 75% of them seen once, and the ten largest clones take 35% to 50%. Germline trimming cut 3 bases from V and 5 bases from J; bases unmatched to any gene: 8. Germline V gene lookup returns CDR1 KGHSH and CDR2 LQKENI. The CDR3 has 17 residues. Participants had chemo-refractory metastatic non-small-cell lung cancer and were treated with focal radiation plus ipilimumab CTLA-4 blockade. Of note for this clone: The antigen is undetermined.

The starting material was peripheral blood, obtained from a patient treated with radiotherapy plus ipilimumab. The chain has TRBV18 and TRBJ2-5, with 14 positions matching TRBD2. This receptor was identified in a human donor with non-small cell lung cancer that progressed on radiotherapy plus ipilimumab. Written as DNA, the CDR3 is TGTGCCAGCTCACCCCTGGGACTAGCGGGAGTTCTGGAGACCCAGTACTTC. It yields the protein CASSPLGLAGVLETQYF.